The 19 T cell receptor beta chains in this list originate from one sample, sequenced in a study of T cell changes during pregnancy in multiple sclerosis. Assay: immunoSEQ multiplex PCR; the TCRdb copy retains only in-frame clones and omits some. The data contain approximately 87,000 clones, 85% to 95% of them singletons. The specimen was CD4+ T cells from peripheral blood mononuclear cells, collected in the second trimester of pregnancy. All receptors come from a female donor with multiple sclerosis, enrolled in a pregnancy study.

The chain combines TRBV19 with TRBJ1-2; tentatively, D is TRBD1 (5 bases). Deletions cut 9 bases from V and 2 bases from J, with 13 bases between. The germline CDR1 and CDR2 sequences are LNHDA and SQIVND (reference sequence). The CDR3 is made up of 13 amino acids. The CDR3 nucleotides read TGTGCCAGCGGGGGAGACGGAAACTATGGCTACACCTTC. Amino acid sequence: CASGGDGNYGYTF.

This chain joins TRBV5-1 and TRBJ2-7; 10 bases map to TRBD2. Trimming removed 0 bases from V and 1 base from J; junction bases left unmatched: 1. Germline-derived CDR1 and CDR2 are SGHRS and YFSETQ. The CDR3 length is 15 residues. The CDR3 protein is CASSLELAGSYEQYF. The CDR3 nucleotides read TGCGCCAGCAGCTTGGAACTAGCGGGGTCCTACGAGCAGTACTTC. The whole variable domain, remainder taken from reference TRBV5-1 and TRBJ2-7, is KAGVTQTPRYLIKTRGQQVTLSCSPISGHRSVSWYQQTPGQGLQFLFEYFSETQRNKGNFPGRFSGRQFSNSRSEMNVSTLELGDSALYLCASSLELAGSYEQYFGPGTRLTVT.

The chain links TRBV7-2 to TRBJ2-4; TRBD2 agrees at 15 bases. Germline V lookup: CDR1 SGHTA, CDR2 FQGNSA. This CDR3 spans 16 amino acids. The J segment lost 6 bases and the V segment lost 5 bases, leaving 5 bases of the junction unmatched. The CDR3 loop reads CASSLGLAGGSNIQYF. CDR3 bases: TGTGCCAGCAGCCTGGGACTAGCGGGAGGATCAAACATTCAGTACTTC.

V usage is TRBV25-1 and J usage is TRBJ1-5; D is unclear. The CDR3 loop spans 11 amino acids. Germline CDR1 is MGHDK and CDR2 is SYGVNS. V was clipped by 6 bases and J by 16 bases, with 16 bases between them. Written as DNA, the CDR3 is TGTGCCAGCAGCCCGGTGTTCTCCCGACATTTT. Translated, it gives CASSPVFSRHF.

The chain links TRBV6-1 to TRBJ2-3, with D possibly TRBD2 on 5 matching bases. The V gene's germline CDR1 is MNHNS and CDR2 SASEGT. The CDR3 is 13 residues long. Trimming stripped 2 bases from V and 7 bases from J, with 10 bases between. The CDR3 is CASSETRVYTQYF. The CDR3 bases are TGTGCCAGCAGTGAAACTAGAGTGTATACGCAGTATTTT.

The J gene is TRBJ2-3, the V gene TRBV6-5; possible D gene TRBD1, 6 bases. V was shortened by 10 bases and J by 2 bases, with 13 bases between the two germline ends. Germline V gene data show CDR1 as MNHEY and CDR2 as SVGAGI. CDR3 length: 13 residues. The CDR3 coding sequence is TGTGCCACCAGACCAGGGGCCACAGATACGCAGTATTTT. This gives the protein CATRPGATDTQYF.

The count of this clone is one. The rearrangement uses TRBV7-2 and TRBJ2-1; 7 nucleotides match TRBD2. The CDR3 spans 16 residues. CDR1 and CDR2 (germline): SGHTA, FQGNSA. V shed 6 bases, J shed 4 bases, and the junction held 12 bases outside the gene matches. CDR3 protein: CASSLLGGIPYNEQFF. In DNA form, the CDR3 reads TGTGCCAGCAGTTTATTGGGGGGGATTCCTTACAATGAGCAGTTCTTC.

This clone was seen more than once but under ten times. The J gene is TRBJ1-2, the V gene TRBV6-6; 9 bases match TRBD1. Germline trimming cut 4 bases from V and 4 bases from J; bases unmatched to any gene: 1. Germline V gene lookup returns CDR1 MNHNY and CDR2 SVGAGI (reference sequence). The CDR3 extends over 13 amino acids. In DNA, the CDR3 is TGTGCCAGCAGTTCACAGGGGGCCTATGGCTACACCTTC. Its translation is CASSSQGAYGYTF.

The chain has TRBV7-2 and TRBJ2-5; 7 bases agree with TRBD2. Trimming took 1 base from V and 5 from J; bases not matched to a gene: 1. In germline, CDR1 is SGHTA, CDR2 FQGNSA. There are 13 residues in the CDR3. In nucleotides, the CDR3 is TGTGCCAGCAGCTTAGTTAGCGGGGAGACCCAGTACTTC. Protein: CASSLVSGETQYF.

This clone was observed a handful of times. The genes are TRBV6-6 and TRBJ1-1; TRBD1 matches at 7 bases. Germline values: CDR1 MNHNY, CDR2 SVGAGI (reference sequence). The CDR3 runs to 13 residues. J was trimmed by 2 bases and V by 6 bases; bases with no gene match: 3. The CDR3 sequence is CASRDRSNTEAFF. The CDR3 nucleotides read TGTGCCAGCAGGGACAGGAGCAACACTGAAGCTTTCTTT.

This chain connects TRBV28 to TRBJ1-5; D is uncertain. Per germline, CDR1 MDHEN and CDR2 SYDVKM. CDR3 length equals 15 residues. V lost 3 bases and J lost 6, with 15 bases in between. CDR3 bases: TGTGCCAGCAGTTTTCCGGGGAGTGGAGGTCAGCCCCAGCATTTT. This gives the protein CASSFPGSGGQPQHF.

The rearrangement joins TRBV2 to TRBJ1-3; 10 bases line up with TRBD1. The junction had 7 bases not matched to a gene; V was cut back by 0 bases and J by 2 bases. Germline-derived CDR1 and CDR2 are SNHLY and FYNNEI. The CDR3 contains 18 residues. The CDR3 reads CASSEAVWGQGTGNTIYF. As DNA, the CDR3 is TGTGCCAGCAGTGAAGCAGTTTGGGGACAGGGGACTGGAAACACCATATATTTT. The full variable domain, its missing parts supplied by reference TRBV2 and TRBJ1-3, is EPEVTQTPSHQVTQMGQEVILRCVPISNHLYFYWYRQILGQKVEFLVSFYNNEISEKSEIFDDQFSVERPDGSNFTLKIRSTKLEDSAMYFCASSEAVWGQGTGNTIYFGEGSWLTVV.

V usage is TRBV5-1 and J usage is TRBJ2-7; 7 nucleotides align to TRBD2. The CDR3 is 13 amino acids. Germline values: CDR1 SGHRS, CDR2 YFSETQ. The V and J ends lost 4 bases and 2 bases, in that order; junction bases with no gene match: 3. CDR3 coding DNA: TGCGCCAGCAGCCGCGGGAGCCCCTACGAGCAGTACTTC. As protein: CASSRGSPYEQYF.

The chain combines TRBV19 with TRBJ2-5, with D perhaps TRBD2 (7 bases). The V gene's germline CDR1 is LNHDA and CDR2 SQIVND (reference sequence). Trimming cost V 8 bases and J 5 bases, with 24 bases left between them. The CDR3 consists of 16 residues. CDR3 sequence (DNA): TGTGCCAGTTCCCCTATGGGGGGCGGGGGATTGGAGACCCAGTACTTC. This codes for CASSPMGGGGLETQYF.

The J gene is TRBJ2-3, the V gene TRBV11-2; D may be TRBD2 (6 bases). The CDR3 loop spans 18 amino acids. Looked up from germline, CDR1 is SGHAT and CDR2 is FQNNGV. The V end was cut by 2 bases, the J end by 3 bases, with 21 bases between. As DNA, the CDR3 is TGTGCCAGCAGCTTAACCCAAATGGCTACCGGAGGGACAGATACGCAGTATTTT. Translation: CASSLTQMATGGTDTQYF. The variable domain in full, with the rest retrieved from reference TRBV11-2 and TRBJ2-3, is EAGVAQSPRYKIIEKRQSVAFWCNPISGHATLYWYQQILGQGPKLLIQFQNNGVVDDSQLPKDRFSAERLKGVDSTLKIQPAKLEDSAVYLCASSLTQMATGGTDTQYFGPGTRLTVL.

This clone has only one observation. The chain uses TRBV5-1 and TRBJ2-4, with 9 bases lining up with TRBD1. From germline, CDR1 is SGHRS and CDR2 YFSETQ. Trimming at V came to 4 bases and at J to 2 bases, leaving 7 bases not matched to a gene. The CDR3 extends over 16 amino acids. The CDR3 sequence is CASSTSGTGTKNIQYF. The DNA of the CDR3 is TGCGCCAGCAGCACCTCCGGGACAGGGACCAAAAACATTCAGTACTTC.

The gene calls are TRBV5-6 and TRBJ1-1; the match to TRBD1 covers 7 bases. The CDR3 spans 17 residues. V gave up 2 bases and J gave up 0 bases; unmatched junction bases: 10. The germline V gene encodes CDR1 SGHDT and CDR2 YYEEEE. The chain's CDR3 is CASSLSGGSVMNTEAFF. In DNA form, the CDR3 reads TGTGCCAGCAGCTTATCAGGGGGTTCGGTCATGAACACTGAAGCTTTCTTT. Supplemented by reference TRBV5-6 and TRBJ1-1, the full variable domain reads DAGVTQSPTHLIKTRGQQVTLRCSPKSGHDTVSWYQQALGQGPQFIFQYYEEEERQRGNFPDRFSGHQFPNYSSELNVNALLLGDSALYLCASSLSGGSVMNTEAFFGQGTRLTVV.

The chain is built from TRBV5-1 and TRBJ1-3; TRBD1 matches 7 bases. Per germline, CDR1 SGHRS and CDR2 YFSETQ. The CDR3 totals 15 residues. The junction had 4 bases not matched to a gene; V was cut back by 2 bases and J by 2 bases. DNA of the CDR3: TGCGCCAGCAGCTTAGAGGGGGCGCCTGGAAACACCATATATTTT. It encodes CASSLEGAPGNTIYF.

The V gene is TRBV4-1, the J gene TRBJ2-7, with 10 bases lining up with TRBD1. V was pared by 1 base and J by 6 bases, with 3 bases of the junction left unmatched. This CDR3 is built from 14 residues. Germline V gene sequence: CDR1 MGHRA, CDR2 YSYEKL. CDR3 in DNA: TGCGCCAGCAGCCAAGTAGGGACAGGGGTCGAGCAGTACTTC. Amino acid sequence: CASSQVGTGVEQYF.